This T cell receptor beta chain was sequenced in a study of T cells after yellow fever vaccination. General study points: The secondary response was weaker, and its peak arrived faster, on day 5 versus 15.

Turning to this clonotype: Its matching antigen is unknown.

The CDR3 contains 13 residues. Germline CDR1 and CDR2: MNHEY and SVGAGI. The germline V and J ends were trimmed by 0 bases and 9 bases, with 9 bases remaining between them. TCRdb redid the calling of the 5' RACE reads with MiXCR, one entry per CDR3 protein. The sample has 120,000 or so distinct CDR3 sequences, around 15% seen once. Sequenced here: CD8+ T cells sorted from PBMCs, sampled 5 days after the yellow fever booster vaccination. The V and J genes are TRBV6-5 and TRBJ2-1, with D perhaps being TRBD1 or TRBD2 (5 bases each). The TCR was taken from a young man who received the YFV17D yellow fever vaccine. DNA of the CDR3: TGTGCCAGCAGTTACTCTGACAGCGGTGAGCAGTTCTTC. Translation: CASSYSDSGEQFF.